This TCR beta chain comes out of a study of T-cell memory formation after mild COVID-19. Using its own MiXCR run on the 5' RACE reads, TCRdb lists one record per CDR3 protein. Altogether a few hundred thousand distinct CDR3 sequences are present, roughly 25% being singletons, with the ten largest covering approximately 13%. In this sample, this clonotype turned up a few times. Its target is not known. General study results and limits: Contracting CD4+ clones sat mainly in CM and EM; CD8+ in EMRA. Cross-reactive memory apparently joined, as some responding clones appeared in pre-infection memory.

With 6 bases clipped from V and 5 bases from J, the junction kept 4 bases outside the gene matches. CDR3 size: 12 residues. CDR1 MNHEY and CDR2 SVGEGT come from the germline V gene. V and J are TRBV6-2 or TRBV6-3 and TRBJ2-7; 7 bases agree with TRBD1. Input material: PBMCs or a T cell subset sorted from them (not recorded which). The receptor's source is an adult woman who had mild COVID-19 (a few samples of this study predate the infection). Cell type and time point are not known. DNA for the CDR3: TGTGCCAGCAGATACAGGGGAAACGAGCAGTACTTC. This encodes CASRYRGNEQYF.